A selection of T cell receptor beta chains follows, all from one sample in a study of blood T cell repertoires in COVID-19. Method: immunoSEQ multiplex PCR; TCRdb's copy keeps in-frame clones and lacks some. This table holds 180,000 or so clones, about 81% found once. The specimen was peripheral blood. All receptors come from a woman between 70 and 85 years old with acute or convalescent COVID-19. Each CDR3 is given with its conserved first and last residue. D genes are given only for firm matches. Clone size is stated in some rows and not others, as once, few, many or a class when expanded.

V	J	D	size	DNA	CDR3
TRBV7-2	TRBJ2-1	NA	NA	TGTGCCAGCAGAAAGTCAGTCTCCTACAATGAGCAGTTCTTC	CASRKSVSYNEQFF
TRBV27	TRBJ2-4	NA	NA	TGTGCCAGCAGGGCCGGGTTTACAAACATTCAGTACTTC	CASRAGFTNIQYF
TRBV19	TRBJ1-5	NA	NA	TGTGGGACGGGGGTCTTAGCCCAGCCCCAGCATTTT	CGTGVLAQPQHF
TRBV6-5	TRBJ1-4	TRBD1	NA	TGTGCCAGCGCTTACAGGGGGAATAGTGAAAAACTGTTTTTT	CASAYRGNSEKLFF
TRBV28	TRBJ1-1	NA	few	TGTGCCAGCAGTTTCCTATTGGGGGGGAACACTGAAGCTTTCTTT	CASSFLLGGNTEAFF
TRBV30	TRBJ1-3	TRBD1	NA	TGTGCCTGGAGCGAGGACAGGGGGAGGTCGACTGGAAACACCATATATTTT	CAWSEDRGRSTGNTIYF
TRBV29-1	TRBJ2-3	NA	once	TGCAGCGTTGATGGCAGATTTACAGATACGCAGTATTTT	CSVDGRFTDTQYF
TRBV28	TRBJ2-2	TRBD1	NA	TGTGCCAGCAGTCGACAGGGGGCGCTGGGCACCGGGGAGCTGTTTTTT	CASSRQGALGTGELFF
TRBV7-2	TRBJ2-5	NA	NA	TGTGCCAGCAGCCCCCCACCCCGGGAGACCCAGTACTTC	CASSPPPRETQYF
TRBV5-1	TRBJ2-7	TRBD2	NA	TGCGCCAGCAGCTTGGCCGCGCTAGCGGAGGCGATCTACGAGCAGTACTTC	CASSLAALAEAIYEQYF
TRBV28	TRBJ1-2	TRBD1	NA	TGTGCCAGCAGTCCTCCTCCGGGACAGGGGGTGAGTGGCTACACCTTC	CASSPPPGQGVSGYTF
TRBV7-9	TRBJ1-1	NA	NA	TGTGCCAGCAGCTTAGGTGGACTGGGCACTGAAGCTTTCTTT	CASSLGGLGTEAFF
TRBV6-4	TRBJ1-1	NA	NA	TGTGCCAGCAGTGCCACATCGGGACAAAGCACTGAAGCTTTCTTT	CASSATSGQSTEAFF
TRBV4-1	TRBJ1-5	NA	NA	TGCGCCAGCAGCCAAGAAAAGAGTATCTATCAGCCCCAGCATTTT	CASSQEKSIYQPQHF
TRBV2	TRBJ2-7	NA	NA	TGTGCCAGCAGGGAACTAACCGAGCAGTACTTC	CASRELTEQYF
TRBV28	TRBJ2-1	TRBD1	NA	TGTGCCAGCAGTTCCCCCCCGGGACAGGGTAACAATGAGCAGTTCTTC	CASSSPPGQGNNEQFF
TRBV30	TRBJ2-1	NA	NA	TGTGCTTGTCAGGGACTTCCATACAATGAGCAGTTCTTC	CACQGLPYNEQFF
TRBV7-2	TRBJ2-2	NA	NA	TGTGCCAGCAGCTACAACAGGGCCGGCACCGGGGAGCTGTTTTTT	CASSYNRAGTGELFF
TRBV3-1/TRBV3-2	TRBJ2-5	NA	NA	TGTGCCAGCAGCGCCTTAGCGGATAAAGAGACCCAGTACTTC	CASSALADKETQYF
TRBV6-2/TRBV6-3	TRBJ2-2	NA	once	TGTGCCAGCAGTCCCACCCGGTCCGGGACCGGGGAGCTGTTTTTT	CASSPTRSGTGELFF
TRBV6-1	TRBJ2-2	NA	NA	TGTGCCAGCAGTGAAGGCAGGTTAAACACCGGGGAGCTGTTTTTT	CASSEGRLNTGELFF
TRBV28	TRBJ1-6	NA	NA	TGTGCCAGCGCCAAACAGTACCATTCACCCCTCCACTTT	CASAKQYHSPLHF
TRBV30	TRBJ2-7	NA	NA	TGTGCCTGGAGTGTACAGGGCTACGAGCAGTACTTC	CAWSVQGYEQYF
TRBV6-1	TRBJ1-6	TRBD1	NA	TGTGCCAGCAGTGAATGGGGGACAGGGTTTTCACCCCTCCACTTT	CASSEWGTGFSPLHF
TRBV18	TRBJ2-5	NA	NA	TGTGCCAGCTCACCACAAAAAGGGGGCCAAGAGACCCAGTACTTC	CASSPQKGGQETQYF
TRBV30	TRBJ1-2	NA	few	TGTGCCTGGAGTGTCTTCCGGACAGCAAATTATGGCTACACCTTC	CAWSVFRTANYGYTF
TRBV24-1	TRBJ1-5	NA	NA	TGTGCCACCAGTGGGGAGTGGAGCAATCAGCCCCAGCATTTT	CATSGEWSNQPQHF
TRBV6-6	TRBJ1-1	NA	NA	TGTGCCAGCAGTTACTCCTTGGGGTTCAGGGACACTGAAGCTTTCTTT	CASSYSLGFRDTEAFF
TRBV6-6	TRBJ1-1	NA	few	TGTGCCAGCAGTGCGAGCGGGATTGAAGCTTTCTTT	CASSASGIEAFF
TRBV6-5	TRBJ1-1	NA	NA	TGTGCTACCAGGGGACACACTGAAGCTTTCTTT	CATRGHTEAFF
TRBV7-8	TRBJ2-2	TRBD2	NA	TGTGCCAGCAAAGGGAGGGGGAACACCGGGGAGCTGTTTTTT	CASKGRGNTGELFF
TRBV5-5	TRBJ1-5	NA	NA	TGTGCCAGCAGCCCCCGGGACACAAATCAGCCCCAGCATTTT	CASSPRDTNQPQHF
TRBV7-9	TRBJ1-2	NA	NA	TGTGCCAGCAGCCGAGACAGTTCCGGAGGGGGCTACACCTTC	CASSRDSSGGGYTF
TRBV30	TRBJ1-5	TRBD1	NA	TGTGCCTGGAGTCTCGGACAGGGGAGCAATCAGCCCCAGCATTTT	CAWSLGQGSNQPQHF
TRBV20-1	TRBJ1-3	NA	NA	TGCAGTGCTAGTCCCGGGACTCCACTCTCTGGAAACACCATATATTTT	CSASPGTPLSGNTIYF
TRBV7-2	TRBJ2-7	NA	NA	TGTGCCAGCAGCTTAAGCGGACAGTCCTACGAGCAGTACTTC	CASSLSGQSYEQYF
TRBV7-9	TRBJ1-2	TRBD1	NA	TGTGCCAGCAGCTCCGGGACAGGGGACTTCTATGGCTACACCTTC	CASSSGTGDFYGYTF
TRBV2	TRBJ2-7	TRBD1	NA	TGTGCCAGCTGCTCGGGGACAGGGTCCCCCGAGCAGTACTTC	CASCSGTGSPEQYF
TRBV28	TRBJ1-6	TRBD1	few	TGTGCCAGCAGTTTCGACAGGGACACTTATAATTCACCCCTCCACTTT	CASSFDRDTYNSPLHF
TRBV9	TRBJ2-7	TRBD2	NA	TGTGCCAGCAGCGTGGGACCCTGGGGAGGGAACGAGCAGTACTTC	CASSVGPWGGNEQYF
TRBV15	TRBJ1-3	TRBD1	NA	TGTGCCACCAGCAGAGACCAGACAGGGACTGGAAACACCATATATTTT	CATSRDQTGTGNTIYF